This T cell receptor beta chain emerged from a study of response to subunit inactivated influenza vaccine. General study results and limits: It was suggested by the authors that few new T cells are recruited by each seasonal influenza vaccination.

TCRdb processed the RT-PCR reads anew with MiXCR; each CDR3 protein has one entry. The table lists around 190,000 distinct CDR3 sequences, around 9.2% of them singletons, with roughly 10% in the top ten. Germline CDR1 reads SGHAT; CDR2 reads FQNNGV. The CDR3 covers 16 residues. Losses at the gene ends were 3 bases for V and 5 bases for J; bases not matched to a gene: 13. As concerns this clonotype: Its antigen is not identified.

This chain joins TRBV11-2 and TRBJ2-7, with TRBD1 matching over 7 bases. The sequencing here drew on non-naive T cells sorted from PBMCs, taken on the day of vaccination. The TCR was taken from a man aged 50 or older who received an inactivated influenza vaccine. CDR3 in amino acids: CASSFPHRGSIHEQYF. CDR3 coding DNA: TGTGCCAGCAGCTTCCCTCACAGGGGATCGATCCACGAGCAGTACTTC.